The 21 T cell receptor beta chains below were found in one sample sequenced in a study of T cells in localized non-small cell lung cancer. The assay was immunoSEQ multiplex PCR, and TCRdb's table has in-frame clones only and misses some. Of 35,000 to 50,000 clones in the sample, about 90% were seen once. This specimen was peripheral blood, taken before any cancer treatment. The source is a man aged 35 to 70 with stage I lung adenocarcinoma.

The V call is TRBV5-4, the J call TRBJ2-2; D ambiguous. The V end was cut by 0 bases, the J end by 7 bases, with 4 bases between. Germline V gene lookup returns CDR1 SGHNT and CDR2 YYREEE (reference sequence). The CDR3 is 12 residues long. CDR3 sequence (DNA): TGTGCCAGCAGCTTGGACAACGGGGAGCTGTTTTTT. Its protein product is CASSLDNGELFF.

The gene calls are TRBV14 and TRBJ1-2; TRBD1 is a possible D gene (5 bases). Germline CDR1 is SGHDN and CDR2 is FVKESK. The length of the CDR3 is 15 residues. V lost 5 bases and J 2 bases, leaving 15 bases between the germline ends. The CDR3 is CASSSTGQGNYGYTF. Written as DNA, the CDR3 is TGTGCCAGCAGCTCTACCGGGCAGGGAAACTATGGCTACACCTTC.

J is TRBJ1-2 and V is TRBV25-1, with D hard to call. Germline CDR1 is MGHDK and CDR2 is SYGVNS. V lost 2 bases and J 6 bases, leaving 10 bases between the germline ends. This CDR3 comprises 13 residues. CDR3 in DNA: TGTGCCAGCAGTGAAAGAGAAGGGAATGGCTACACCTTC. It encodes CASSEREGNGYTF.

This sequence joins TRBV14 and TRBJ1-1; perhaps TRBD1 as D (6 bases). CDR1 SGHDN and CDR2 FVKESK come from the germline V gene. The V end lost 3 bases, the J end lost 1 base, and 12 bases lay between the germline ends. The CDR3 is 15 amino acids. CDR3 nucleotide sequence: TGTGCCAGCAGCCAGAAGACAGGCTGGAACACTGAAGCTTTCTTT. This gives the protein CASSQKTGWNTEAFF.

The J gene is TRBJ2-3, the V gene TRBV7-2, with D maybe TRBD2 (5 bases). Germline loops: CDR1 SGHTA, CDR2 FQGNSA. Trimming took 1 base from V and 6 from J, leaving 14 bases between them. This CDR3 is built from 15 residues. CDR3 protein: CASSLEFTPGDTQYF. The CDR3 DNA reads as TGTGCCAGCAGCTTAGAATTCACCCCGGGGGATACGCAGTATTTT.

The chain is built from TRBV27 and TRBJ1-1; D ambiguous. Germline CDR1 reads MNHEY; CDR2 reads SMNVEV (reference sequence). The V gene lost 4 bases and the J gene lost 8 bases, with 8 bases spanning the gap. This CDR3 comprises 11 residues. CDR3 amino acids: CASSSISEAFF. CDR3 nucleotides: TGTGCCAGCAGTTCGATCAGCGAAGCTTTCTTT.

The chain recombines TRBV11-1 with TRBJ2-5; D gene uncertain. V dropped 5 bases and J dropped 4 bases, with 11 bases sitting between them. The length of the CDR3 is 13 residues. Per the germline V gene, CDR1 is SGHAT and CDR2 is FQDESV (reference sequence). CDR3 sequence (DNA): TGTGCCAGCAGCCCGACCATGGGAGAGACCCAGTACTTC. Protein: CASSPTMGETQYF.

The CDR3 nucleotides read TGTGCCAGCAGCAAAACGGGACAGACCAAAAGGCCCCAGCATTTT. Its protein is CASSKTGQTKRPQHF. The gene calls are TRBV28 and TRBJ1-5, with 7 bases that match TRBD1. The germline V gene encodes CDR1 MDHEN and CDR2 SYDVKM. V lost 6 bases to trimming and J lost 9 bases; unmatched junction nucleotides: 14. CDR3 length: 15 residues.

This chain connects TRBV4-1 to TRBJ2-2, with a possible D match to TRBD1 (5 bases). V was cut by 1 base and J by 4 bases, with 19 bases left in between. The CDR3 sequence is 18 residues long. In germline, CDR1 is MGHRA, CDR2 YSYEKL. For the CDR3, the DNA is TGCGCCAGCAGCCAAGCAACAATCCGTCAGGGTGTCACCGGGGAGCTGTTTTTT. Protein product: CASSQATIRQGVTGELFF.

This clone was observed a handful of times. The genes are TRBV5-1 and TRBJ1-2, with 7 bases that match TRBD1. The trim removed 4 bases at V and 5 bases at J, leaving 8 bases unmatched. The CDR3 length is 14 residues. Germline V gives CDR1 SGHRS, CDR2 YFSETQ. The CDR3 DNA is TGCGCCAGCAGCCCGACAGGGCCCCTATATGGCTACACCTTC. This sequence encodes CASSPTGPLYGYTF.

A few counts support this clone. The rearrangement joins TRBV7-6 to TRBJ2-7; TRBD1 matches 7 bases. This CDR3 region has 17 residues. Germline V lookup: CDR1 SGHVS, CDR2 FNYEAQ. The V and J ends lost 5 bases and 4 bases, in that order; junction bases with no gene match: 17. The CDR3 nucleotides are TGTGCCAGCAGCCATTTTTCCTCCGGGACAGAAGTTTACGAGCAGTACTTC. The encoded protein is CASSHFSSGTEVYEQYF.

This clone came up once. Other nucleotide sequences in the sample specify the same CDR3. This sequence joins TRBV12-2 and TRBJ2-7; TRBD2 is the table's D call and was not checked against the DNA. TRBV12-2 constitutes a pseudogene. The CDR3 has 18 residues. CDR3 region: CASRLPGLLLGQTYEQYF. The DNA for the CDR3 is TGTGCAAGTCGCTTACCCGGGTTACTTTTGGGTCAAACCTACGAGCAGTACTTC.

CDR3 bases: TGTGCCAGCAGCCAGGGTCTTATTATCACAGATACGCAGTATTTT. Residues: CASSQGLIITDTQYF. The chain uses TRBV14 and TRBJ2-3, with D unclear. Germline CDR1 is SGHDN and CDR2 is FVKESK. This CDR3 contains 15 residues. V lost 3 bases to trimming and J lost 2 bases, with 12 bases between them.

The chain carries TRBV23-1 and TRBJ2-7; tentatively, D is TRBD1 or TRBD2 (6 bases each). TRBV23-1 is an ORF, and what it does is uncertain. The CDR3 loop spans 18 amino acids. Between the trimmed V and J ends, which lost 3 bases and 0 bases, there was a span of 21 bases. CDR3 DNA: TGCGCCAGCAGTCACTGGAGGGGGAGTTCCATTCCCTCCTACGAGCAGTACTTC. This gives the protein CASSHWRGSSIPSYEQYF.

V and J are TRBV7-2 and TRBJ1-5; 7 bases match TRBD1. The germline V gene encodes CDR1 SGHTA and CDR2 FQGNSA. V was clipped by 2 bases and J by 11 bases; unmatched bases: 6. CDR3 length: 13 amino acids. Here the CDR3 DNA reads TGTGCCAGCAGCTTATCAGGGGGGGAGGCCCAGCATTTT. Translation gives CASSLSGGEAQHF.

The chain employs TRBV28 and TRBJ2-7; 12 nucleotides align to TRBD2. The CDR3 length is 17 residues. V lost 5 bases, J lost 7 bases, and 15 bases stayed unmatched. Per germline, CDR1 MDHEN and CDR2 SYDVKM. CDR3 in DNA: TGTGCCAGCAGTGACCGCCAGACTAGCGGGAGCCCATGGGAGCAGTACTTC. Residues: CASSDRQTSGSPWEQYF.

This clone came up a few times. The genes are TRBV19 and TRBJ2-1; no definite D call. Germline V gives CDR1 LNHDA, CDR2 SQIVND (reference sequence). The CDR3 consists of 12 residues. V lost 5 bases, J lost 6 bases, and 8 bases lay in between. CDR3 region: CASSLRLNEQFF. The CDR3 DNA sequence: TGTGCCAGTAGTCTCCGACTCAATGAGCAGTTCTTC.

The chain recombines TRBV5-1 with TRBJ1-3, with 10 bases that match TRBD1. Germline V gene lookup returns CDR1 SGHRS and CDR2 YFSETQ. The CDR3 is made up of 16 amino acids. V gave up 3 bases and J gave up 4 bases; unmatched junction bases: 7. The CDR3 DNA reads TGCGCCAGCAGCTCAACCGGGACAGGGGACGGAAACACCATATATTTT. Residues: CASSSTGTGDGNTIYF.

This rearrangement joins TRBV7-8 to TRBJ2-1; 7 bases are shared with TRBD1. Germline V gene sequence: CDR1 SGHVS, CDR2 FQNEAQ. The ends lost 5 bases at V and 7 bases at J; junction bases unmatched: 8. CDR3 length: 14 residues. CDR3 in amino acids: CASSARQGKNEQFF. The CDR3 region has the DNA TGTGCCAGCAGCGCGAGACAGGGTAAGAATGAGCAGTTCTTC.

V and J are TRBV19 and TRBJ2-3; the D gene is possibly TRBD1 (6 bases). Germline values: CDR1 LNHDA, CDR2 SQIVND (reference sequence). CDR3 length: 14 amino acids. V lost 2 bases, J lost 5 bases, and 11 bases lay in between. The CDR3 region has the DNA TGTGCCAGTAGTATAATGGCAGGGGAAGATACGCAGTATTTT. This encodes CASSIMAGEDTQYF.

V and J are TRBV27 and TRBJ1-5; possible D gene TRBD1, 6 bases. Germline V gene data show CDR1 as MNHEY and CDR2 as SMNVEV (reference sequence). This CDR3 comprises 17 residues. The V and J ends lost 5 bases and 3 bases respectively, with 20 bases between them. The DNA of the CDR3 is TGTGCCAGCAGTCGTTTGGGGGCCGGCGGATACAATCAGCCCCAGCATTTT. Amino acid sequence: CASSRLGAGGYNQPQHF.